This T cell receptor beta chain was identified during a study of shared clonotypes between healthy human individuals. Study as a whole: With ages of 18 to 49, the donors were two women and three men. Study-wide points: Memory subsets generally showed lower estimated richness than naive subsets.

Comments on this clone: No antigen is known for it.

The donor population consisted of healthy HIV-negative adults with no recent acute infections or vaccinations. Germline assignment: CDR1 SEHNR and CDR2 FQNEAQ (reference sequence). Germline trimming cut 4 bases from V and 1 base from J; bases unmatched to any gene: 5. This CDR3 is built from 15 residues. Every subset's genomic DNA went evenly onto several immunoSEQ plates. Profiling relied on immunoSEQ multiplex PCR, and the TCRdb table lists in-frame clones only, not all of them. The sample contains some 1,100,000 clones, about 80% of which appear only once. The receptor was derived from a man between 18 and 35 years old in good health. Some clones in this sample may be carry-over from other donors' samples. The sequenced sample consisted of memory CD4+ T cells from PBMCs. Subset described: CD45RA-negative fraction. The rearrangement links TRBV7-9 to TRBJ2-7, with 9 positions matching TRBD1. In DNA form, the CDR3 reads TGTGCCAGCAGCTGGGGACAGGGACAATCCTACGAGCAGTACTTC. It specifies CASSWGQGQSYEQYF.